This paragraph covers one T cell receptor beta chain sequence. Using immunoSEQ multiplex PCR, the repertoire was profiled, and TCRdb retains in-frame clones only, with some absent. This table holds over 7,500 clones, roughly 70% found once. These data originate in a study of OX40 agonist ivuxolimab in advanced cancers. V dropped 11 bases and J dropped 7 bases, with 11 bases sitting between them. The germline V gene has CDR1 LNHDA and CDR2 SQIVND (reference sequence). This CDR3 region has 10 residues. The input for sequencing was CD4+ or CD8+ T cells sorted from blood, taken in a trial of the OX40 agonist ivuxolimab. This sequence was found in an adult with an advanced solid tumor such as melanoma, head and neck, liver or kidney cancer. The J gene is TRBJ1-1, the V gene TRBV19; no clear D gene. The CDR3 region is CAGRTFEAFF. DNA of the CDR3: TGTGCCGGCCGGACTTTTGAAGCTTTCTTT.